This TCR beta chain was sequenced in a study of T cells in Graves' hyperthyroidism and ophthalmopathy. Patients were aged 18 to 65, had disease duration under 2 months, and had newly diagnosed hyperthyroidism. Exclusions: uncontrolled infection, other autoimmune disease, pregnancy, lactation. Isolation of PBMCs was performed on 8.5 to 10 ml fresh peripheral blood. TCR beta CDR3 regions were amplified from RNA transcripts. In the first-round RT-PCR of the TCR CDR3, the HTBI primer set was used. MiXCR, run by TCRdb on the multiplex PCR reads, gives a single entry per CDR3 protein. The profile covers 250,000 or so distinct CDR3 sequences, with about 15% appearing a single time and roughly 31% taken by the ten largest. Study outcomes and limitations: Prediction of ophthalmopathy progression came a median approximately 6 months pre-onset.

This clonotype occurred many times. Its antigen is not known. This clonotype was obtained from a woman aged 45 to 65 with Graves' hyperthyroidism that later progressed to Graves' ophthalmopathy. Sequenced material: blood.

CDR3 nucleotide sequence: TGTGCCAGCAGTGTACAAAAACTGGATGGCTACACCTTC. Its translation: CASSVQKLDGYTF. This chain uses TRBV2 with TRBJ1-2; D not certain. V lost 4 bases and J lost 6, with 12 bases in between. In germline, CDR1 is SNHLY, CDR2 FYNNEI. This CDR3 has 13 amino acids.